The 11 T cell receptor beta chains listed next were all sequenced from one sample in a study of PD-1 blockade in classical Hodgkin lymphoma. As for time point: cycle 4 day 1 (C4D1), after less than 7 weeks of nivolumab. Every patient had relapsed following autologous stem cell transplantation, and cohorts differed in brentuximab vedotin exposure. Data came from immunoSEQ multiplex PCR; TCRdb stores just in-frame clones and leaves some out. The sample yields 45,000 to 60,000 clones, roughly three quarters seen once. The sequencing used peripheral blood mononuclear cells (PBMCs), collected before the fourth cycle of nivolumab. The receptors come from a human donor with classical Hodgkin lymphoma.

This clone was found a few times. V gene TRBV5-5 combines with J gene TRBJ2-7; 7 bases match TRBD2. This CDR3 has 15 amino acids. Germline trimming cut 6 bases from V and 5 bases from J; bases unmatched to any gene: 14. Germline-derived CDR1 and CDR2 are SGHKS and YYEKEE (reference sequence). The DNA for the CDR3 is TGTGCCAGCAACGGACTAGTCTCAGGCGTCCACGAGCAGTACTTC. Translation gives CASNGLVSGVHEQYF.

This chain links TRBV5-1 with TRBJ1-2, with 12 bases identical to TRBD1. The junction had 9 bases not matched to a gene; V was cut back by 4 bases and J by 2 bases. CDR1 SGHRS and CDR2 YFSETQ come from the germline V gene. The CDR3 extends over 17 amino acids. CDR3 sequence reads: CASSKGQGAEGNYGYTF. CDR3 nucleotide sequence: TGCGCCAGCAGCAAGGGACAGGGGGCGGAAGGGAACTATGGCTACACCTTC.

The J gene is TRBJ2-5, the V gene TRBV27, with TRBD2 matching over 11 bases. CDR1 and CDR2 (germline): MNHEY, SMNVEV (reference sequence). With 10 bases clipped from V and 5 bases from J, the junction kept 9 bases outside the gene matches. This CDR3 is built from 14 residues. This CDR3 is CATRLAGTGETQYF. In DNA form, the CDR3 reads TGTGCCACGAGACTAGCGGGGACGGGGGAGACCCAGTACTTC.

The chain recombines TRBV18 with TRBJ2-1; possibly TRBD1 for D (6 bases). Germline assignment: CDR1 KGHSH and CDR2 LQKENI. V was clipped by 3 bases and J by 1 base, with 13 bases between them. The CDR3 extends over 16 amino acids. CDR3 loop: CASSPDRGLSYNEQFF. In DNA, the CDR3 is TGTGCCAGCTCACCTGATAGGGGGTTATCCTACAATGAGCAGTTCTTC.

The chain joins TRBV6-9 to TRBJ1-2; a possible D gene is TRBD1 (5 bases). Germline values: CDR1 MNHGY, CDR2 SVAAGI. This CDR3 is built from 12 residues. Trimming removed 5 bases from V and 2 bases from J, with 6 bases in between. CDR3 protein: CASSAGNYGYTF. As DNA, the CDR3 is TGTGCCAGCAGTGCAGGGAACTATGGCTACACCTTC.

The rearrangement uses TRBV7-6 and TRBJ2-7, with 11 bases aligning to TRBD2. Germline CDR1 is SGHVS and CDR2 is FNYEAQ. Unmatched junction bases numbered 4, after V lost 1 base and J lost 2 bases. The CDR3 has 16 amino acids. The CDR3 coding sequence is TGTGCCAGCAGCTTAGGTCTAGCGGGGGGCCCCTACGAGCAGTACTTC. It translates to CASSLGLAGGPYEQYF.

This clone came up a few times. The chain uses TRBV7-2 and TRBJ2-7; 11 bases fit TRBD2. Germline V gene data show CDR1 as SGHTA and CDR2 as FQGNSA. The ends lost 3 bases at V and 2 bases at J; junction bases unmatched: 3. The CDR3 sequence is 15 residues long. CDR3 region: CASSLTSGTTYEQYF. The CDR3, as DNA: TGTGCCAGCAGCTTGACTAGCGGGACAACCTACGAGCAGTACTTC.

The rearrangement uses TRBV10-3 and TRBJ2-7; 8 bases are shared with TRBD2. Per the germline V gene, CDR1 is ENHRY and CDR2 is SYGVKD. The CDR3 consists of 14 residues. The junction had 1 base not matched to a gene; V was cut back by 0 bases and J by 3 bases. Here the CDR3 DNA reads TGTGCCATCAGTGAGTCGACTAGCGTCTACGAGCAGTACTTC. Amino acids: CAISESTSVYEQYF.

This clone has a single count. The chain's CDR3 is CASSPNLIEGGKYEQYF. In nucleotides, the CDR3 is TGTGCCAGCAGCCCAAACCTCATCGAGGGAGGGAAGTACGAGCAGTACTTC. The V call is TRBV16, the J call TRBJ2-7; 7 bases align to TRBD2. The CDR3 extends over 17 amino acids. Germline CDR1 KGHSY, CDR2 FQNENV. The V and J ends lost 4 bases and 4 bases, in that order; junction bases with no gene match: 16.

J is TRBJ2-3 and V is TRBV27, with 10 bases identical to TRBD2. The trim removed 7 bases at V and 2 bases at J, leaving 6 bases unmatched. The germline gives CDR1 MNHEY, CDR2 SMNVEV (reference sequence). CDR3 length equals 15 residues. The CDR3 DNA follows: TGTGCCAGCACGAGCGGGGGGGCTACCACAGATACGCAGTATTTT. Translating it yields CASTSGGATTDTQYF.

This chain joins TRBV6-4 and TRBJ1-1; D is uncertain. This CDR3 is 13 amino acids long. From germline, CDR1 is MRHNA and CDR2 SNTAGT. V lost 2 bases and J lost 4, with 8 bases in between. In nucleotides, the CDR3 is TGTGCCAGCAGTGACGAAGTGGGCACTGAAGCTTTCTTT. Translation: CASSDEVGTEAFF.